The clone carrying this TCR beta chain was seen only a few times. This entry is derived from a study of blood T cells in healthy people across ages. Study-wide context: About one barcoded beta molecule was captured per two T cells (by template switching).

Together with a sample-barcoded 5' primer, a J-beta primer mix was included in a second PCR lasting about 6 to 11 cycles. TCRdb recomputed calls from the 5' RACE reads with MiXCR, one row per CDR3 protein. The profile covers roughly 1.9 million distinct CDR3 sequences, with about two fifths appearing a single time and around 23% taken by the ten largest. The ends were cut back, 5 bases at V and 3 bases at J, with 21 bases in the middle. This CDR3 spans 16 amino acids. Looked up from germline, CDR1 is DFQATT and CDR2 is SNEGSKA (reference sequence). This rearrangement joins TRBV20-1 to TRBJ2-3, with D perhaps given as TRBD1 or TRBD2 (5 bases each). This clonotype was obtained from a human donor in good health. The sample comprised blood. DNA of the CDR3: TGCAGTGCTCCCATGGGACCGAGGCTGGCGACAGATACGCAGTATTTT. Protein product: CSAPMGPRLATDTQYF.